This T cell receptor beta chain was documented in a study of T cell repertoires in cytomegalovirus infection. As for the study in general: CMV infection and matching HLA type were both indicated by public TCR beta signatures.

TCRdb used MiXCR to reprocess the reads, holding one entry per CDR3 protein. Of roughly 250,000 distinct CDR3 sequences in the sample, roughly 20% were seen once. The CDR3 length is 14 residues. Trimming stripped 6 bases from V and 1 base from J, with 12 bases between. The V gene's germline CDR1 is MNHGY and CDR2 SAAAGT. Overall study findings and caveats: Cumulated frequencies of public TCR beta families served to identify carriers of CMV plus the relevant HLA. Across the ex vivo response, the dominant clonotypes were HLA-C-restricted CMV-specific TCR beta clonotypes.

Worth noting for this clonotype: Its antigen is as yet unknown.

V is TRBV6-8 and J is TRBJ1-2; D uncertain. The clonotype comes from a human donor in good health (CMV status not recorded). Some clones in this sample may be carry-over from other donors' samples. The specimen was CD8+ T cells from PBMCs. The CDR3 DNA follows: TGTGCCAGCAGCTCTTATACGAGTAACTATGGCTACACCTTC. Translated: CASSSYTSNYGYTF.